The 21 T cell receptor beta chains below come from one sample, sequenced in a study of cytomegalovirus exposure and HLA in healthy donors. The PCR had 60 Vbeta and 13 Jbeta primers. Sequencing used immunoSEQ multiplex PCR; TCRdb keeps in-frame clones, though not all of them. The data contain about 90,000 clones, 75% to 80% of them singletons. Material: PBMCs. All receptors come from a woman aged 40 to 50 in good health and CMV-seropositive.

The genes are TRBV2 and TRBJ2-3; 9 bases match TRBD1. Trimming took 1 base from V and 4 from J; bases not matched to a gene: 12. CDR3 length equals 18 residues. The germline V gene has CDR1 SNHLY and CDR2 FYNNEI. CDR3 sequence (DNA): TGTGCCAGCAGTGAAGGCCCTTGGGACAGGGTAAGGGCAGATACGCAGTATTTT. Its translation: CASSEGPWDRVRADTQYF. Drawing the rest from reference TRBV2 and TRBJ2-3, the complete variable domain is EPEVTQTPSHQVTQMGQEVILRCVPISNHLYFYWYRQILGQKVEFLVSFYNNEISEKSEIFDDQFSVERPDGSNFTLKIRSTKLEDSAMYFCASSEGPWDRVRADTQYFGPGTRLTVL.

The rearrangement joins TRBV28 to TRBJ2-2, with D hard to call. V was clipped by 3 bases and J by 5 bases, with 4 bases between them. The CDR3 covers 12 residues. Germline CDR1 reads MDHEN; CDR2 reads SYDVKM. CDR3 in amino acids: CASSFGTGELFF. The CDR3 nucleotides are TGTGCCAGCAGTTTCGGGACCGGGGAGCTGTTTTTT.

The V and J genes are TRBV18 and TRBJ2-5, with 7 positions matching TRBD1. The J call may be in error: the DNA end matches TRBJ2-7 better. The CDR3 extends over 13 amino acids. The germline CDR1 and CDR2 sequences are KGHSH and LQKENI. The CDR3 sequence is CASSRDSPYEQYF. CDR3 sequence (DNA): TGTGCCAGCTCCCGGGACAGTCCCTACGAGCAGTACTTC.

This chain connects TRBV28 to TRBJ2-2; 7 nucleotides align to TRBD1. Germline values: CDR1 MDHEN, CDR2 SYDVKM. V shed 3 bases, J shed 5 bases, and the junction held 12 bases outside the gene matches. The CDR3 extends over 17 amino acids. In DNA form, the CDR3 reads TGTGCCAGCAGTTTTATAACGGGACAGCGCACAACCGGGGAGCTGTTTTTT. Encoded protein: CASSFITGQRTTGELFF.

The chain couples TRBV2 to TRBJ1-5, with D possibly TRBD1 on 6 matching bases. Trimming left V 3 bases short and J 4 bases short, with 10 bases between. Germline V gene lookup returns CDR1 SNHLY and CDR2 FYNNEI. This CDR3 has 14 amino acids. CDR3 amino acids: CASSDRTANQPQHF. Written as DNA, the CDR3 is TGTGCCAGCAGTGATCGGACAGCTAATCAGCCCCAGCATTTT.

On this clone: Germline is not matched at one junction end, which may reflect a read error. The chain joins TRBV7-8 to TRBJ2-3; 8 positions agree with TRBD2. Germline V gives CDR1 SGHVS, CDR2 FQNEAQ. The CDR3 is made up of 15 amino acids. In DNA, the CDR3 is TGTGCCAGCAGTTTAGCGGGACGAGGGGGAGATACGCAGTATTTT. This sequence encodes CASSLAGRGGDTQYF.

This clone was counted only a few times. J is TRBJ2-1 and V is TRBV6-1; TRBD1 agrees at 7 bases. CDR3 length: 15 amino acids. V lost 6 bases, J lost 9 bases, and 14 bases stayed unmatched. Germline CDR1 and CDR2: MNHNS and SASEGT. The CDR3 DNA sequence: TGTGCCAGCAGGGGGGACAGAGTCAGGGTAGGTGAGCAGTTCTTC. Its protein is CASRGDRVRVGEQFF.

The chain's CDR3 is CASSPTAGTGAYEQYF. As DNA, the CDR3 is TGTGCCAGCAGCCCTACTGCCGGGACAGGGGCCTACGAGCAGTACTTC. The genes are TRBV7-3 and TRBJ2-7, with 10 bases lining up with TRBD1. This CDR3 contains 16 residues. V lost 5 bases and J lost 2; bases outside the gene matches: 9. The germline CDR1 and CDR2 sequences are SGHTA and FQGTGA.

The V and J genes are TRBV6-6 and TRBJ2-5, with D maybe TRBD1 (6 bases). The CDR3 has 13 amino acids. Trimming shortened V by 6 bases and J by 3 bases, and 11 bases separated the two germline ends. In germline, CDR1 is MNHNY, CDR2 SVGAGI (reference sequence). This chain's CDR3 is CASRENREETQYF. For the CDR3, the DNA is TGTGCCAGCAGAGAAAACAGGGAAGAGACCCAGTACTTC.

This clone showed up just once. The chain is built from TRBV5-6 and TRBJ2-5; 7 nucleotides line up with TRBD1. CDR1 SGHDT and CDR2 YYEEEE come from the germline V gene. V lost 6 bases and J lost 5; bases outside the gene matches: 13. CDR3 length: 15 amino acids. CDR3 amino acids: CASTRSRRGKETQYF. The CDR3 DNA is TGTGCCAGCACCCGTTCCCGCAGGGGGAAGGAGACCCAGTACTTC.

This clone has a handful of counts. V gene TRBV7-9 combines with J gene TRBJ1-4, with 7 bases lining up with TRBD1. This CDR3 region has 14 residues. The V gene end was trimmed by 4 bases and the J gene end by 8 bases; junction bases not matched to a gene: 7. CDR1 SEHNR and CDR2 FQNEAQ come from the germline V gene (reference sequence). In DNA, the CDR3 is TGTGCCAGCAGCTCGGACAGGCTTCGGGAAAAACTGTTTTTT. Its translation is CASSSDRLREKLFF.

This sequence joins TRBV15 and TRBJ1-2, with D maybe TRBD1 (5 bases). The CDR3 loop spans 14 amino acids. Per germline, CDR1 LNHNV and CDR2 YYDKDF (reference sequence). Trimming took off 9 bases at V and 7 bases at J, with 21 bases between the two ends. The CDR3 loop is CATRQSLDGGGYTF. CDR3 coding DNA: TGTGCCACGAGACAAAGTTTGGACGGGGGTGGCTACACCTTC.

The chain has TRBV4-3 and TRBJ2-1; 9 nucleotides line up with TRBD2. With 1 base clipped from V and 0 bases from J, the junction kept 13 bases outside the gene matches. Germline loops: CDR1 LGHNA, CDR2 YSLEER. CDR3 size: 20 residues. CDR3 DNA sequence: TGCGCCAGCAGCCAAGGTCACCTAGCGGGACGACGGAGCTCCTACAATGAGCAGTTCTTC. This codes for CASSQGHLAGRRSSYNEQFF.

In its sample, this clone was seen once. The chain is built from TRBV7-3 and TRBJ2-1; 8 bases are a match to TRBD1. Losses at the gene ends were 2 bases for V and 10 bases for J; bases not matched to a gene: 10. CDR3 length: 15 residues. Germline V gene data show CDR1 as SGHTA and CDR2 as FQGTGA. This chain's CDR3 is CASSLGTGPAEEQFF. CDR3 DNA: TGTGCCAGCAGCTTAGGGACAGGCCCTGCCGAGGAGCAGTTCTTC.

This rearrangement joins TRBV20-1 to TRBJ2-5; D unresolved. The V gene's germline CDR1 is DFQATT and CDR2 SNEGSKA (reference sequence). V dropped 6 bases and J dropped 6 bases, with 8 bases sitting between them. The CDR3 contains 10 residues. The CDR3 nucleotides read TGCAGTGCGATCGAGCAGACCCAGTACTTC. Translating it yields CSAIEQTQYF.

V is TRBV11-3 and J is TRBJ2-3; D may be TRBD1 (5 bases). Germline V gene sequence: CDR1 SGHNT, CDR2 YENEEA. The CDR3 is made up of 13 amino acids. Trimming removed 5 bases at V and 6 bases at J, with 12 bases between. The CDR3 sequence: CASSIGQSDTQYF. The CDR3 nucleotides read TGTGCCAGCAGCATCGGACAATCGGATACGCAGTATTTT.

The chain couples TRBV4-1 to TRBJ2-1; possibly TRBD1 for D (6 bases). Germline values: CDR1 MGHRA, CDR2 YSYEKL. V lost 5 bases to trimming and J lost 6 bases, with 8 bases between them. This CDR3 is built from 12 residues. The CDR3 region is CASSMDSNEQFF. The CDR3 DNA sequence: TGCGCCAGCAGCATGGACAGCAATGAGCAGTTCTTC.

V usage is TRBV5-6 and J usage is TRBJ2-5; TRBD2 might be the D (5 bases). Trimming pared 3 bases from V and 7 bases from J, leaving 7 bases between. The CDR3 has 11 amino acids. CDR1 is SGHDT, CDR2 YYEEEE, per germline. CDR3 DNA sequence: TGTGCCAGCAGCTATGAGGGGACCCAGTACTTC. It encodes CASSYEGTQYF.

The chain couples TRBV18 to TRBJ2-3, with TRBD2 matching over 8 bases. The J segment lost 5 bases and the V segment lost 3 bases, leaving 7 bases of the junction unmatched. The CDR3 loop spans 15 amino acids. Per the germline V gene, CDR1 is KGHSH and CDR2 is LQKENI. DNA for the CDR3: TGTGCCAGCTCACCCATGGGACTAGGCGGAGATACGCAGTATTTT. Its translation is CASSPMGLGGDTQYF.

The chain uses TRBV4-3 and TRBJ1-5, with a possible D match to TRBD1 (6 bases). The CDR3 length is 15 residues. V dropped 0 bases and J dropped 9 bases, with 15 bases sitting between them. From germline, CDR1 is LGHNA and CDR2 YSLEER. As DNA, the CDR3 is TGCGCCAGCAGCCAAGACCACGACAGGCCGGCGCCCCAGCATTTT. It codes for CASSQDHDRPAPQHF.

This clone came up a few times. The chain recombines TRBV4-3 with TRBJ2-1, with D possibly being TRBD2 (6 bases). Trimming removed 1 base at V and 13 bases at J, with 23 bases between. The CDR3 consists of 16 residues. The V gene's germline CDR1 is LGHNA and CDR2 YSLEER. CDR3: CASSQGPGVQGIVQFF. The CDR3 nucleotides are TGCGCCAGCAGCCAAGGCCCGGGAGTGCAGGGCATCGTCCAGTTCTTC.